Presented here are 28 T cell receptor beta chains from one specimen sequenced in a study of T cell responses to AZD1222 COVID-19 vaccine. TCRdb's table, derived via immunoSEQ multiplex PCR, lists solely in-frame clones and lacks some. The sample holds about 90,000 clones, roughly 85% seen once. This specimen was peripheral blood, taken 28 days after the second AZD1222 dose. The receptors were gathered from an adult who received the AZD1222 COVID-19 vaccine.

The gene calls are TRBV11-2 and TRBJ1-1, with D possibly matching TRBD1 (5 bases). Germline CDR1 is SGHAT and CDR2 is FQNNGV. The CDR3 is made up of 15 amino acids. V was pared by 3 bases and J by 6 bases, with 17 bases between. This chain's CDR3 is CASSFSGLRGAEAFF. CDR3 nucleotides: TGTGCCAGCAGCTTTTCAGGGCTCCGTGGGGCTGAAGCTTTCTTT.

This chain links TRBV7-2 with TRBJ2-3, with 8 bases that match TRBD2. The germline gives CDR1 SGHTA, CDR2 FQGNSA. This CDR3 contains 15 residues. V trimming: 5 bases; J trimming: 0 bases; junction bases outside the gene matches: 4. The DNA for the CDR3 is TGTGCCAGCAGCCTACGGGGGGGTAGCACAGATACGCAGTATTTT. Translation: CASSLRGGSTDTQYF.

The chain has TRBV18 and TRBJ2-2, with 11 nucleotides matching TRBD2. After removal of 0 bases from V and 5 bases from J, the junction contained 2 bases not matched to a gene. The CDR3 spans 16 residues. Per germline, CDR1 KGHSH and CDR2 LQKENI. The CDR3 bases are TGTGCCAGCTCACCACCGGCTAGCGGGGGGACCGGGGAGCTGTTTTTT. Translation: CASSPPASGGTGELFF.

The chain recombines TRBV9 with TRBJ1-1; 9 bases agree with TRBD1. CDR1 is SGDLS, CDR2 YYNGEE, per germline. The CDR3 covers 20 residues. V shed 4 bases, J shed 2 bases, and the junction held 21 bases outside the gene matches. The CDR3 region has the DNA TGTGCCAGCAGCTTAAGTCCAAAGAACCGGGACAGGGACATAAACACTGAAGCTTTCTTT. Its translation: CASSLSPKNRDRDINTEAFF.

This rearrangement joins TRBV19 to TRBJ1-1, with D uncertain. This CDR3 is built from 14 residues. Per the germline V gene, CDR1 is LNHDA and CDR2 is SQIVND (reference sequence). The V end was cut by 1 base, the J end by 7 bases, with 13 bases between. As DNA, the CDR3 is TGTGCCAGTAGTATAGGATTCGGTCAGATTGAAGCTTTCTTT. It specifies CASSIGFGQIEAFF.

The rearrangement uses TRBV9 and TRBJ2-5; D might be TRBD2 (6 bases). Germline V gene sequence: CDR1 SGDLS, CDR2 YYNGEE. Trimming pared 0 bases from V and 4 bases from J, leaving 10 bases between. The CDR3 length is 14 residues. The CDR3 region has the DNA TGTGCCAGCAGCGTAGCCGCCGGGGGAGAGACCCAGTACTTC. Amino acids: CASSVAAGGETQYF. Full variable domain (missing parts from reference TRBV9 and TRBJ2-5): DSGVTQTPKHLITATGQRVTLRCSPRSGDLSVYWYQQSLDQGLQFLIQYYNGEERAKGNILERFSAQQFPDLHSELNLSSLELGDSALYFCASSVAAGGETQYFGPGTRLLVL.

Here the CDR3 reads CASSFYRGQDGYTF. CDR3 bases: TGTGCCAGCAGCTTCTACAGGGGGCAGGATGGCTACACCTTC. The chain has TRBV5-5 and TRBJ1-2; 9 positions agree with TRBD1. The germline V gene encodes CDR1 SGHKS and CDR2 YYEKEE (reference sequence). This CDR3 is 14 amino acids long. The junction had 5 bases not matched to a gene; V was cut back by 2 bases and J by 6 bases.

This clone was detected only a few times. The junction departs from germline at one end; a sequencing error may be responsible. V gene TRBV7-7 combines with J gene TRBJ1-3, with D tentatively TRBD1 (5 bases). The CDR3 contains 15 residues. CDR1 is SSHAT and CDR2 is FNYEAQ in the germline V gene (reference sequence). The CDR3 loop is CASSLGAGAGNTIYF. As DNA, the CDR3 is TGTGCTAGCAGCTTAGGGGCAGGAGCCGGAAACACCATATATTTT.

This chain uses TRBV9 with TRBJ1-2, with D perhaps matching TRBD1 (6 bases). Germline values: CDR1 SGDLS, CDR2 YYNGEE. The CDR3 covers 12 residues. V lost 2 bases and J 7 bases, leaving 9 bases between the germline ends. CDR3 in amino acids: CASSVLGGGYTF. CDR3 sequence (DNA): TGTGCCAGCAGCGTGCTAGGGGGTGGCTACACCTTC. Full variable domain (missing parts from reference TRBV9 and TRBJ1-2): DSGVTQTPKHLITATGQRVTLRCSPRSGDLSVYWYQQSLDQGLQFLIQYYNGEERAKGNILERFSAQQFPDLHSELNLSSLELGDSALYFCASSVLGGGYTFGSGTRLTVV.

This clone was observed a single time. The chain is built from TRBV13 and TRBJ2-7; D is unresolved. V was pared by 0 bases and J by 3 bases, with 12 bases between. CDR3 length: 15 residues. Germline V CDR1 and CDR2: PRHDT, FYEKMQ (reference sequence). CDR3 loop: CASSLGPAALYEQYF. CDR3 DNA: TGTGCCAGCAGCTTAGGGCCAGCAGCCCTCTACGAGCAGTACTTC.

This chain links TRBV24-1 with TRBJ2-2, with D possibly TRBD2 on 6 matching bases. Germline lookup yields CDR1 KGHDR and CDR2 SFDVKD. The CDR3 is 15 residues long. With 4 bases removed from V and 6 bases from J, the gap between germline ends came to 14 bases. The CDR3 reads CATSERRGVPGELFF. The CDR3 DNA is TGTGCCACCAGTGAACGGCGGGGCGTCCCCGGGGAGCTGTTTTTT.

The rearrangement joins TRBV6-5 to TRBJ2-7; 9 bases line up with TRBD1. The CDR3 consists of 14 residues. Germline CDR1 MNHEY, CDR2 SVGAGI. Trimming removed 6 bases from V and 0 bases from J; junction bases left unmatched: 3. CDR3 loop: CASRQGASSYEQYF. The CDR3 DNA reads TGTGCCAGCAGACAGGGGGCAAGCTCCTACGAGCAGTACTTC.

This clone was detected only once. The rearrangement uses TRBV30 and TRBJ1-4; maybe TRBD1 (5 bases). CDR1 is GTSNPN and CDR2 is SVGIG in the germline V gene (reference sequence). With 7 bases removed from V and 0 bases from J, the gap between germline ends came to 15 bases. CDR3 length equals 15 residues. Here the CDR3 DNA reads TGTGCCTCGTGGGGCTTCCGAGCAACTAATGAAAAACTGTTTTTT. This encodes CASWGFRATNEKLFF. Drawing the rest from reference TRBV30 and TRBJ1-4, the complete variable domain is SQTIHQWPATLVQPVGSPLSLECTVEGTSNPNLYWYRQAAGRGLQLLFYSVGIGQISSEVPQNLSASRPQDRQFILSSKKLLLSDSGFYLCASWGFRATNEKLFFGSGTQLSVL.

This CDR3 is CASSSVGRYTEAFF. CDR3 nucleotides: TGCGCCAGCAGCTCGGTTGGCAGATACACTGAAGCTTTCTTT. The chain recombines TRBV5-1 with TRBJ1-1; D not resolved. Trimming took off 3 bases at V and 3 bases at J, with 12 bases between the two ends. Germline V gene sequence: CDR1 SGHRS, CDR2 YFSETQ. The CDR3 is 14 residues long.

The CDR3 nucleotides read TGTGCCAGCAGCCAAGACGGGGCACTCTCTGGGGCCAACGTCCTGACTTTC. Translated, it gives CASSQDGALSGANVLTF. The J gene is TRBJ2-6, the V gene TRBV4-2; tentatively, D is TRBD1 or TRBD2 (5 bases each). Trimming took off 0 bases at V and 0 bases at J, with 9 bases between the two ends. The CDR3 contains 17 residues. Germline V gene lookup returns CDR1 LGHNA and CDR2 YNFKEQ.

The chain carries TRBV18 and TRBJ2-2; D is uncertain. The V gene's germline CDR1 is KGHSH and CDR2 LQKENI. The CDR3 loop spans 13 amino acids. V was cut by 1 base and J by 6 bases, with 6 bases left in between. CDR3 residues: CASSPQGPGELFF. The CDR3 DNA reads as TGTGCCAGCTCACCACAGGGCCCCGGGGAGCTGTTTTTT.

This rearrangement joins TRBV6-2 or TRBV6-3 to TRBJ2-4; D is possibly TRBD1 (6 bases). Per the germline V gene, CDR1 is MNHEY and CDR2 is SVGEGT. V dropped 6 bases and J dropped 1 base, with 25 bases sitting between them. CDR3 length equals 19 residues. In DNA, the CDR3 is TGTGCCAGCAGCCCTACAAATTTTGACAGGCCCAGGGCCAAAAACATTCAGTACTTC. This codes for CASSPTNFDRPRAKNIQYF.

This clone has just a few counts. The chain has TRBV4-3 and TRBJ2-4; perhaps TRBD1 as D (5 bases). Germline CDR1 LGHNA, CDR2 YSLEER. The CDR3 totals 13 residues. V lost 0 bases to trimming and J lost 9 bases, with 9 bases between them. The CDR3 coding sequence is TGCGCCAGCAGCCAAGACAGGGTCCCCATTCAGTACTTC. It codes for CASSQDRVPIQYF.

This chain connects TRBV19 to TRBJ1-2; 7 bases match TRBD1. The V and J ends lost 4 bases and 3 bases, in that order; junction bases with no gene match: 5. Germline V lookup: CDR1 LNHDA, CDR2 SQIVND (reference sequence). The CDR3 length is 14 residues. The CDR3 reads CASSTTGIDYGYTF. The CDR3 nucleotides are TGTGCCAGTAGTACGACAGGGATCGACTATGGCTACACCTTC.

The gene calls are TRBV30 and TRBJ2-1, with D tentatively TRBD2 (5 bases). V lost 7 bases and J lost 5, with 9 bases in between. This CDR3 is built from 11 residues. Germline V lookup: CDR1 GTSNPN, CDR2 SVGIG (reference sequence). The CDR3 is CAYAGNNEQFF. The CDR3 DNA sequence: TGTGCCTACGCCGGGAACAATGAGCAGTTCTTC.

The chain links TRBV7-9 to TRBJ1-5; 7 nucleotides align to TRBD1. This CDR3 comprises 14 residues. Trimming cost V 3 bases and J 2 bases; bases outside gene matches: 1. CDR1 and CDR2 (germline): SEHNR, FQNEAQ (reference sequence). Here the CDR3 reads CASSFDRGNQPQHF. The DNA for the CDR3 is TGTGCCAGCAGCTTCGACAGGGGCAATCAGCCCCAGCATTTT.

V usage is TRBV28 and J usage is TRBJ2-1, with TRBD1 as a possible D gene (6 bases). The CDR3 runs to 15 residues. Germline CDR1 is MDHEN and CDR2 is SYDVKM. Trimming pared 4 bases from V and 4 bases from J, leaving 14 bases between. The CDR3 DNA reads as TGTGCCAGCAGTTACCTCGGGCAGGGGTACAATGAGCAGTTCTTC. It codes for CASSYLGQGYNEQFF.

CDR3 coding DNA: TGTGCCTGGGCCACAGGAGCCCAAACCTACGAGCAGTACTTC. The encoded protein is CAWATGAQTYEQYF. The chain has TRBV30 and TRBJ2-7, with D possibly TRBD1 on 5 matching bases. Germline CDR1 and CDR2: GTSNPN and SVGIG (reference sequence). The CDR3 extends over 14 amino acids. Trimming removed 5 bases at V and 2 bases at J, with 16 bases between.

Of note for this clone: Other DNA sequences in the sample encode the same CDR3. V gene TRBV18 combines with J gene TRBJ1-2; 8 bases map to TRBD1. This CDR3 has 14 amino acids. Germline V gene lookup returns CDR1 KGHSH and CDR2 LQKENI. V shed 3 bases and J 2 bases; nucleotides not matched to a gene: 2. CDR3 sequence: CASSPRTGNYGYTF. The DNA for the CDR3 is TGTGCCAGCTCACCGCGGACAGGGAACTATGGCTACACCTTC.

The CDR3, as DNA: TGCGCCAGCAGTGAGGGGACAGGGGTAAATTCACCCCTCCACTTT. It codes for CASSEGTGVNSPLHF. The chain has TRBV10-1 and TRBJ1-6; 10 bases are shared with TRBD1. Germline CDR1 and CDR2: WNHNN and SYGVQD (reference sequence). V lost 2 bases, J lost 7 bases, and 2 bases stayed unmatched. There are 15 residues in the CDR3.

The chain links TRBV10-3 to TRBJ2-3, with TRBD2 matching 7 bases. The CDR3 consists of 16 residues. V lost 11 bases, J lost 2 bases, and 16 bases stayed unmatched. CDR1 and CDR2 from the germline V gene are ENHRY and SYGVKD. The CDR3 DNA sequence: TGTGCCTCATCAGGGTGGCGCACTAGCGACACAGATACGCAGTATTTT. Its protein product is CASSGWRTSDTDTQYF.

The rearrangement uses TRBV27 and TRBJ2-5; D remains ambiguous. Germline assignment: CDR1 MNHEY and CDR2 SMNVEV (reference sequence). The CDR3 is made up of 13 amino acids. Between the trimmed V and J ends, which lost 8 bases and 1 base, there was a span of 11 bases. This CDR3 reads CASSKVPQETQYF. Here the CDR3 DNA reads TGTGCCAGCTCTAAGGTGCCCCAAGAGACCCAGTACTTC.

A remark on this clone: An end of the junction differs from the germline gene, which may be a read error. This chain links TRBV11-3 with TRBJ2-3, with 11 nucleotides matching TRBD1. The CDR3 runs to 15 residues. CDR1 is SGHNT and CDR2 is YENEEA in the germline V gene. The CDR3 reads CASSSRTGGTDTQYF. The CDR3 nucleotides are TGTGCCAGCAGCTCACGGACAGGGGGCACGGATACGCAGTATTTT.